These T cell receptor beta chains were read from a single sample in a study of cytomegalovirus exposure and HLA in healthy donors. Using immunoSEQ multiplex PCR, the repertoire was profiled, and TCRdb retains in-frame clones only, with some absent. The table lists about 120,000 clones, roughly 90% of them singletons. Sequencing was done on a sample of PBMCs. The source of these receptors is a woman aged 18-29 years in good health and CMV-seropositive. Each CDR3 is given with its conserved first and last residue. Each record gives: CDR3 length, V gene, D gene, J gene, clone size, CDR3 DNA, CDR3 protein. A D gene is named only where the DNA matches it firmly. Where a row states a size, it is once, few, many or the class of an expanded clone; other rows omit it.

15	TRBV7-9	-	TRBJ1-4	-	TGTGCCAGCAGCTTACCGACAGGCTCAGGTGAAAAACTGTTTTTT	CASSLPTGSGEKLFF
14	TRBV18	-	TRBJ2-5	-	TGTGCCAGCTCACCGAGGGAACTTCAAGAGACCCAGTACTTC	CASSPRELQETQYF
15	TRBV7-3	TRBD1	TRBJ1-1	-	TGTGCCAGCAGCCAGAGTGGGACAGTGAACACTGAAGCTTTCTTT	CASSQSGTVNTEAFF
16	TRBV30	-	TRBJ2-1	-	TGTGCCTGGAGTGTACGATTCCGGTCCTCCTACAATGAGCAGTTCTTC	CAWSVRFRSSYNEQFF
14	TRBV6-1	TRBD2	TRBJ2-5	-	TGTGCCAGCATCACCGGGGGGGCTTGGGAGACCCAGTACTTC	CASITGGAWETQYF
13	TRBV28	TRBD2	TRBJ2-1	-	TGTGCCAGCGGACTAGCGTCAAAGGGGGGGCAGTTCTTC	CASGLASKGGQFF
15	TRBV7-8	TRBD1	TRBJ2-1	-	TGTGCCAGCAGCTTATTCGGGACAGGGGCGAATGAGCAGTTCTTC	CASSLFGTGANEQFF
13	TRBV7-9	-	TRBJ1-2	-	TGTGCCAGCAGCTTAGACAGGGTTAATGGCTACACCTTC	CASSLDRVNGYTF
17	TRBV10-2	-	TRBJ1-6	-	TGCGCCAGCAGTGAGTCGAGGACAGTAATTTATAATTCACCCCTCCACTTT	CASSESRTVIYNSPLHF
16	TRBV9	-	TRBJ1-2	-	TGTGCCAGCAGCGTAGTGACAGCCTCTGGTTCATATGGCTACACCTTC	CASSVVTASGSYGYTF
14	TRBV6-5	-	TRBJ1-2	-	TGTGCCAGCAGGCGAACCGGGACACTCTATGGCTACACCTTC	CASRRTGTLYGYTF
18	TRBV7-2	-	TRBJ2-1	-	TGTGCCAGCAGCCCTGACCTCCTAGCCGCCCGGAGATACAATGAGCAGTTCTTC	CASSPDLLAARRYNEQFF
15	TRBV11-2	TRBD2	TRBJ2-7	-	TGTGCCAGCAGCTCCGGGGCGGGAGGTAACTACGAGCAGTACTTC	CASSSGAGGNYEQYF
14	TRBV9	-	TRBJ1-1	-	TGTGCCAGCAGCGCCCACGGGTCGGTCACTGAAGCTTTCTTT	CASSAHGSVTEAFF
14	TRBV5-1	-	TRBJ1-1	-	TGCGCCAGCAGCCCACTACCGGGGGACACTGAAGCTTTCTTT	CASSPLPGDTEAFF
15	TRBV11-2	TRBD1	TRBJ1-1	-	TGTGCCAGCAGCCTTCAGGGACAGGTAAACACTGAAGCTTTCTTT	CASSLQGQVNTEAFF
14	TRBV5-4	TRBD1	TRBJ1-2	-	TGTGCCAGCAGCTTACAGGGGTTGAACTATGGCTACACCTTC	CASSLQGLNYGYTF
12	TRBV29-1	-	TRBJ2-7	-	TGCAGCGTTGGAACTCCAGGGGACGAGCAGTACTTC	CSVGTPGDEQYF
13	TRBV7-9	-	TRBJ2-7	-	TGTGCCAGCAGCCCTACAGGGAAGTGGGAGCAGTACTTC	CASSPTGKWEQYF
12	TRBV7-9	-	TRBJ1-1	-	TGTGCCAGCCAGGGAGGGGTCCCTGAAGCTTTCTTT	CASQGGVPEAFF
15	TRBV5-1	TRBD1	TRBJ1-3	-	TGCGCCAGCAGCCACAGGGGGGGTACTGGAAACACCATATATTTT	CASSHRGGTGNTIYF
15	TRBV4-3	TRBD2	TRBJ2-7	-	TGCGCCAGCAGCATAGGGACTAGCGGGAATGTCGAGCAGTACTTC	CASSIGTSGNVEQYF
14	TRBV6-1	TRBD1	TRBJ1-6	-	TGTGCCAGCAGTGGACAGGGGGGAAATTCACCCCTCCACTTT	CASSGQGGNSPLHF
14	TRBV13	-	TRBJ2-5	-	TGTGCCAGCAGCTCCAAGACAGAAAAAGAGACCCAGTACTTC	CASSSKTEKETQYF
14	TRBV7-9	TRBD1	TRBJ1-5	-	TGTGCCAGCAGCGCAGGGGGCGCGGGTCAGCCCCAGCATTTT	CASSAGGAGQPQHF
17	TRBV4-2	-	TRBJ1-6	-	TGTGCCAGCAGCCAAGATTTTCCTCAGCAGGGGAATTCACCCCTCCACTTT	CASSQDFPQQGNSPLHF
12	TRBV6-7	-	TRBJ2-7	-	TGTGCCAGCAGTTACCGGTACTACGAGCAGTACTTC	CASSYRYYEQYF
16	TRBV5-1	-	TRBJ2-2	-	TGCGCCAGCACCAAGACCCAGGGACTCTTCACCGGGGAGCTGTTTTTT	CASTKTQGLFTGELFF
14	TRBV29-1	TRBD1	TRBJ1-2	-	TGCAGCGTTGAGTTAGGGGGCTGGGACTATGGCTACACCTTC	CSVELGGWDYGYTF
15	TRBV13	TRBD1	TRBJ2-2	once	TGTGCCAGCAGAAACAGGGGTTACATCCCCGGGGAGCTGTTTTTT	CASRNRGYIPGELFF
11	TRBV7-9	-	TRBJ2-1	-	TGTGCCAGCAGGACGGGTCCCGAGCAGTTCTTC	CASRTGPEQFF
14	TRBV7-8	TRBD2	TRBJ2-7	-	TGTGCCAGCAGCTTAGACGGGACTACCTACGAGCAGTACTTC	CASSLDGTTYEQYF
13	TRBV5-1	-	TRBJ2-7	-	TGCGCCAGCAGCCAGTCCGACATCCACGAGCAGTACTTC	CASSQSDIHEQYF